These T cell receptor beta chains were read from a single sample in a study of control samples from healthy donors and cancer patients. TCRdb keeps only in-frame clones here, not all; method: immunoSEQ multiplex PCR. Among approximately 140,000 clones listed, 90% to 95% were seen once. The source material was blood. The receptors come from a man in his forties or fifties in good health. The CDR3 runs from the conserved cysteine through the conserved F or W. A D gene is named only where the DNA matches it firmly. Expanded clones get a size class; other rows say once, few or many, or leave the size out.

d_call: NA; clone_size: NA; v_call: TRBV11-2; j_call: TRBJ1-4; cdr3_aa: CASSQRVTNEKLFF; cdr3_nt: TGTGCCAGCAGCCAAAGGGTAACTAATGAAAAACTGTTTTTT
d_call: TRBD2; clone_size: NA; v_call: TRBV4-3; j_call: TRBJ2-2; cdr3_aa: CASSQDFAGVNTGELFF; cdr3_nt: TGCGCCAGCAGCCAAGATTTCGCGGGGGTGAACACCGGGGAGCTGTTTTTT
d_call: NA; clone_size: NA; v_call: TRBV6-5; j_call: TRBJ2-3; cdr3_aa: CASSLDLPTDTQYF; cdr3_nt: TGTGCCAGCAGTTTGGACCTTCCCACAGATACGCAGTATTTT
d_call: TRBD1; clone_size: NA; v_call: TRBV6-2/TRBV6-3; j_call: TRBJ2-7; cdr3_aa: CASSYYGQGYDEQYF; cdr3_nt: TGTGCCAGCAGTTACTACGGACAGGGGTACGACGAGCAGTACTTC
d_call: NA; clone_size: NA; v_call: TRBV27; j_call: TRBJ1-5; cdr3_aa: CASRDRLNQPQHF; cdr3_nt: TGTGCCAGCCGGGACCGTCTAAATCAGCCCCAGCATTTT
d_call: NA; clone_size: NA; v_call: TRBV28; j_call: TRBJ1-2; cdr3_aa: CASRDSYGYTF; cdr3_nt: TGTGCCAGCAGGGATTCCTATGGCTACACCTTC
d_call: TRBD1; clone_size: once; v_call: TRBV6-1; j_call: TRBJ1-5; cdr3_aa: CASSETTGGASNQPQHF; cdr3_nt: TGTGCCAGCAGTGAAACGACAGGGGGCGCGAGCAATCAGCCCCAGCATTTT
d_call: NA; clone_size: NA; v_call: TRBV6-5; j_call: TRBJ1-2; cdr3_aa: CASSYSLKRGYTF; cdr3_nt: TGTGCCAGCAGTTACTCCTTAAAAAGAGGCTACACCTTC
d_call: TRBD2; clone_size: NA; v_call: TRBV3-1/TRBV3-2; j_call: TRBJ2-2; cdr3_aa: CASATSGVGGELFF; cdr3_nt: TGTGCCAGCGCGACTAGCGGGGTTGGCGGGGAGCTGTTTTTT
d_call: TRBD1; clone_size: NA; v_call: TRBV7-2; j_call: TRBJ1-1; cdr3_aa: CASSLAGQGWAEAFF; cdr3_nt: TGTGCCAGCAGCTTAGCGGGACAGGGGTGGGCTGAAGCTTTCTTT
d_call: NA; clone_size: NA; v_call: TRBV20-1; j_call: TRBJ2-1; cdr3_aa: CSASPRGIYPTEQFF; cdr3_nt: TGCAGTGCTAGTCCCCGCGGGATCTACCCTACTGAGCAGTTCTTC
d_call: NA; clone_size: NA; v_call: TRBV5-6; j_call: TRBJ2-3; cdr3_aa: CASSLAFPSTDTQYF; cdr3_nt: TGTGCCAGCAGCTTGGCCTTCCCTAGCACAGATACGCAGTATTTT
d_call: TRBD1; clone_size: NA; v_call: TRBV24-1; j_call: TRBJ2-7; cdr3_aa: CATSDPRDRHEQYF; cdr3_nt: TGTGCCACCAGTGACCCCCGGGACAGACACGAGCAGTACTTC
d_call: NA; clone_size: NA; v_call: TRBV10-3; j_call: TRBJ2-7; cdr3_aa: CAIQDRPYEQYF; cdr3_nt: TGTGCCATCCAGGACAGACCCTACGAGCAGTACTTC
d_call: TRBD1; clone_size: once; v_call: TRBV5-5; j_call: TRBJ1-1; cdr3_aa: CASSRGDSRSTEAFF; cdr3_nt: TGTGCCAGCAGCCGAGGGGACAGCCGGAGCACTGAAGCTTTCTTT
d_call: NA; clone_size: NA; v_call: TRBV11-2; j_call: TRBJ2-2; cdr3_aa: CASSEYGELFF; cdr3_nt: TGTGCCAGCAGCGAGTACGGGGAGCTGTTTTTT
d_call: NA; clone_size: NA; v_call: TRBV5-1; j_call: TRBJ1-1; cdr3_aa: CASSVEDTEAFF; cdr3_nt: TGCGCCAGCAGCGTCGAGGACACTGAAGCTTTCTTT
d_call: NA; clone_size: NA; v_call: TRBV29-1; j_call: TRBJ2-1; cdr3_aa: CSVEVGRDEQFF; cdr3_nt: TGCAGCGTTGAAGTGGGAAGGGATGAGCAGTTCTTC
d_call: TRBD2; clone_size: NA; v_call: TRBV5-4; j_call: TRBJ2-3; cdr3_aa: CASRPEEASGHRDTQYF; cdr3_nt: TGTGCCAGCCGACCCGAAGAGGCTAGCGGGCACCGGGATACGCAGTATTTT
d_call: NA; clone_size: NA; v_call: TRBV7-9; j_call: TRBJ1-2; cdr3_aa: CASSLEQGTFYGYTF; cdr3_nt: TGTGCCAGCAGCTTAGAACAGGGCACTTTCTATGGCTACACCTTC
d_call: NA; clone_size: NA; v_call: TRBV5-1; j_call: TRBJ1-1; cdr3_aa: CASSLGTVNTEAFF; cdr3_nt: TGCGCCAGCAGCTTAGGGACGGTGAACACTGAAGCTTTCTTT
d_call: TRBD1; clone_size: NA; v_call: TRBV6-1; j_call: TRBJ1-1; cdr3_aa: CASSEGFRGRMNTEAFF; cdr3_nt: TGTGCCAGCAGTGAAGGATTCAGGGGGAGGATGAACACTGAAGCTTTCTTT
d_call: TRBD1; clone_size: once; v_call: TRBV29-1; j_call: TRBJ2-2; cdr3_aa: CSGRKVQGGTGELFF; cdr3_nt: TGCAGCGGTAGAAAAGTACAGGGGGGTACCGGGGAGCTGTTTTTT
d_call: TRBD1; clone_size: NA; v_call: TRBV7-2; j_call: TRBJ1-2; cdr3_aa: CASSLADTGVGYGYTF; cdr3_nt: TGTGCCAGCAGCTTAGCTGACACAGGGGTGGGATATGGCTACACCTTC
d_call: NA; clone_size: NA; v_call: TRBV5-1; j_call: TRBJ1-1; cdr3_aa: CASSLGGDESEAFF; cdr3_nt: TGCGCCAGCAGCTTGGGAGGGGATGAAAGTGAAGCTTTCTTT
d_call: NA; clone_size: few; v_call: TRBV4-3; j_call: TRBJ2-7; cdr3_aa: CASSQDYSKSGEQYF; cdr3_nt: TGCGCCAGCAGCCAAGATTATAGTAAGTCAGGGGAGCAGTACTTC
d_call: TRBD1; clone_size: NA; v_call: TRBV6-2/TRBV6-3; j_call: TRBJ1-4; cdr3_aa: CASSYPGQGYRNEKLFF; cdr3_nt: TGTGCCAGCAGTTACCCGGGACAGGGGTACCGGAATGAAAAACTGTTTTTT
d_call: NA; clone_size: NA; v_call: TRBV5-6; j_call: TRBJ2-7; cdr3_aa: CASSLGGQYYEQYF; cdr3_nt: TGTGCCAGCAGCTTAGGCGGACAATACTACGAGCAGTACTTC
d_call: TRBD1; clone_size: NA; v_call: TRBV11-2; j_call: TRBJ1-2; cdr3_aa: CASSFGQGAGYTF; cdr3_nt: TGTGCCAGCAGCTTCGGACAGGGGGCCGGCTACACCTTC
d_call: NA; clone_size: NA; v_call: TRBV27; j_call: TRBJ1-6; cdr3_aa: CASSLISPISPLHF; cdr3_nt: TGTGCCAGCAGTTTAATCAGTCCGATCTCACCCCTCCACTTT
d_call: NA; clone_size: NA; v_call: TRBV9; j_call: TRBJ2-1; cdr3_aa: CASSVPRGGSGNEQFF; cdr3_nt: TGTGCCAGCAGCGTCCCCAGGGGAGGATCAGGCAATGAGCAGTTCTTC
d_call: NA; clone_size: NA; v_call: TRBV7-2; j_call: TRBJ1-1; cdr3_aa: CASSLTVYTEAFF; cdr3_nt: TGTGCCAGCAGCTTGACAGTGTACACTGAAGCTTTCTTT
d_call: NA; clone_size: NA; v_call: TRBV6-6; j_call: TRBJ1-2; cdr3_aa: CASSPGQAPNYGYTF; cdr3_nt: TGTGCCAGCAGTCCCGGCCAGGCCCCTAACTATGGCTACACCTTC
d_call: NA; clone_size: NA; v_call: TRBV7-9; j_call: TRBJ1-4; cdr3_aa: CASSLSGGVTNEKLFF; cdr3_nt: TGTGCCAGCAGCTTAAGCGGGGGTGTAACTAATGAAAAACTGTTTTTT
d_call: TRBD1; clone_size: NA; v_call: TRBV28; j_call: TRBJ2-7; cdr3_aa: CASSLGGQASYEQYF; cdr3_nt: TGTGCCAGCAGTTTGGGGGGACAGGCCTCCTACGAGCAGTACTTC
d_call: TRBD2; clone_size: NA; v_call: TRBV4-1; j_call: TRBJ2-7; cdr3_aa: CASSQGSGDVYEQYF; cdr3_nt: TGCGCCAGCAGCCAAGGGAGCGGGGACGTGTACGAGCAGTACTTC
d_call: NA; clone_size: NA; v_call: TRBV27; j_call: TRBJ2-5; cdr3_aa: CASSSHGGTQAWSRETQYF; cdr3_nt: TGTGCCAGCAGTTCTCACGGGGGTACGCAGGCTTGGAGTAGGGAGACCCAGTACTTC
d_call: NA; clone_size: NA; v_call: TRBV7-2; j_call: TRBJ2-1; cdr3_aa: CASSLPSRVGDNEQFF; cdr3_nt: TGTGCCAGCAGCTTACCTAGCAGGGTCGGTGACAATGAGCAGTTCTTC
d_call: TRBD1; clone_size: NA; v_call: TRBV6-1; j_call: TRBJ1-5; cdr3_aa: CASSEAGDRGGNQPQHF; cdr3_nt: TGTGCCAGCAGTGAAGCGGGGGACAGGGGTGGCAATCAGCCCCAGCATTTT
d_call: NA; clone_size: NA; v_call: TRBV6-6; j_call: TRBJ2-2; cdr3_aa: CASGRGGLRNTGELFF; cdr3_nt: TGTGCCAGCGGGCGAGGGGGACTAAGGAACACCGGGGAGCTGTTTTTT
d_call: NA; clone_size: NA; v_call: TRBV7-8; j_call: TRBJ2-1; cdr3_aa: CASSEDGNYNEQFF; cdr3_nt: TGTGCCAGCAGCGAGGACGGGAACTACAATGAGCAGTTCTTC
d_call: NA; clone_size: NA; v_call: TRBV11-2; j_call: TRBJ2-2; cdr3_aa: CASSTRTRTGELFF; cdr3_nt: TGTGCCAGCAGCACTCGTACGAGGACCGGGGAGCTGTTTTTT
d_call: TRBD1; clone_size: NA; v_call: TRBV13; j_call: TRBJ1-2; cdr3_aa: CASSSLLDRAYGYTF; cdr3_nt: TGTGCCAGCAGCTCCCTATTGGACAGGGCCTATGGCTACACCTTC
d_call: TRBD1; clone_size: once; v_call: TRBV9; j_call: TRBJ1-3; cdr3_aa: CASSVAGGIETGNTIYF; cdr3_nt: TGTGCCAGCAGCGTGGCAGGGGGCATCGAGACTGGAAACACCATATATTTT
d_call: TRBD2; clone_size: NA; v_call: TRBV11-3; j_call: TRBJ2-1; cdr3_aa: CASSPSSGGSSYNEQFF; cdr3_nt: TGTGCCAGCAGCCCATCTAGCGGGGGGAGCTCCTACAATGAGCAGTTCTTC
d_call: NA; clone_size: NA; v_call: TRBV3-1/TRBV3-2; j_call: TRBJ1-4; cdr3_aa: CASSDAGQVRLGLFF; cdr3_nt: TGTGCCAGCAGCGATGCGGGACAAGTCCGGTTAGGGCTGTTTTTT
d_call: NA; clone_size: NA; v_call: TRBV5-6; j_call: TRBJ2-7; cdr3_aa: CASSLGARIYEQYF; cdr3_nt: TGTGCCAGCAGCTTGGGCGCCCGAATCTACGAGCAGTACTTC
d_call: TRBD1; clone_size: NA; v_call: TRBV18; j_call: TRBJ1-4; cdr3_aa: CASSPGQGEKLFF; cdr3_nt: TGTGCCAGCTCACCAGGACAGGGGGAAAAACTGTTTTTT
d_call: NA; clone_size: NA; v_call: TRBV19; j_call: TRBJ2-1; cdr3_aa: CASTQRDSRSYNEQFF; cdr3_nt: TGTGCCAGTACCCAAAGAGACAGCCGGAGCTACAATGAGCAGTTCTTC
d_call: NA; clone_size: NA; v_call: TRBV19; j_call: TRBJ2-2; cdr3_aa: CASSLRGSGELFF; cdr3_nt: TGTGCCAGTAGTCTCAGGGGAAGCGGGGAGCTGTTTTTT
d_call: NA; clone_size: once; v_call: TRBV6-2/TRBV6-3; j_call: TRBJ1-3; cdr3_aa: CASSYEASGNTIYF; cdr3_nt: TGTGCCAGCAGTTATGAGGCTTCTGGAAACACCATATATTTT